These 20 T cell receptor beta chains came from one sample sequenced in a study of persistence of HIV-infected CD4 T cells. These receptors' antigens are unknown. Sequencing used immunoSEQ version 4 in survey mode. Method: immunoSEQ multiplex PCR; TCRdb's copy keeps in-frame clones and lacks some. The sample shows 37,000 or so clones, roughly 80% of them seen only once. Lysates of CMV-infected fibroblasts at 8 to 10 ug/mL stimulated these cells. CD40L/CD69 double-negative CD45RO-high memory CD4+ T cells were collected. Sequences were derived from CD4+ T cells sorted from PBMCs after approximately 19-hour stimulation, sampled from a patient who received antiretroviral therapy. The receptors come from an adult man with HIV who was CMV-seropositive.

The CDR3 protein is CASRAGTGGWYGYTF. As DNA, the CDR3 is TGTGCCAGCAGGGCCGGGACAGGGGGGTGGTATGGCTACACCTTC. The rearrangement uses TRBV2 and TRBJ1-2, with TRBD1 matching over 11 bases. The CDR3 length is 15 residues. Per the germline V gene, CDR1 is SNHLY and CDR2 is FYNNEI. With 6 bases clipped from V and 5 bases from J, the junction kept 8 bases outside the gene matches.

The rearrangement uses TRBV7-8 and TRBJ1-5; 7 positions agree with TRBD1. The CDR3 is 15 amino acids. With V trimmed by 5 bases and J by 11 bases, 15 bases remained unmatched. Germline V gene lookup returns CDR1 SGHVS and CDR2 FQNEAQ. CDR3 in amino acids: CASSQLPAVTGAQHF. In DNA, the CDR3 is TGTGCCAGCAGCCAACTCCCCGCGGTTACAGGGGCCCAGCATTTT.

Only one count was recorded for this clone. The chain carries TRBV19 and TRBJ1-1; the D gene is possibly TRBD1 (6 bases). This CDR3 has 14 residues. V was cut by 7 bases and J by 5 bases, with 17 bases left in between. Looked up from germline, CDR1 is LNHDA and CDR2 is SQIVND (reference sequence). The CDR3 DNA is TGTGCCAGTAAACCCGCGCCACAGGGTACTGAAGCTTTCTTT. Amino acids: CASKPAPQGTEAFF.

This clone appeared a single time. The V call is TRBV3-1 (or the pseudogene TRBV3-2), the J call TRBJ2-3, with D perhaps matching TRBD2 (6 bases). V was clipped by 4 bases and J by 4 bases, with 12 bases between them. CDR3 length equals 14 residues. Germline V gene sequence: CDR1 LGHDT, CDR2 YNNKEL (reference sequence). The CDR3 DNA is TGTGCCAGCAGCCCCCGGGGGAGCGCAGATACGCAGTATTTT. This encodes CASSPRGSADTQYF.

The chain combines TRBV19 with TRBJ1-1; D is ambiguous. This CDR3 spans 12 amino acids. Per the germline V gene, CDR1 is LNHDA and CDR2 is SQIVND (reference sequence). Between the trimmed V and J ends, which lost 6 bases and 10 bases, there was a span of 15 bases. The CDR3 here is CASSQNSPPAFF. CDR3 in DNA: TGTGCCAGTAGCCAGAACAGCCCCCCAGCTTTCTTT.

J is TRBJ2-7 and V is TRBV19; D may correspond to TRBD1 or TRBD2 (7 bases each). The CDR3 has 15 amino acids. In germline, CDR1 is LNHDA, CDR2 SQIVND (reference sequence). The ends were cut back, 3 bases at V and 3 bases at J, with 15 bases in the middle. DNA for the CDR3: TGTGCCAGTAGTATTGAGGCCAGGGGGGGCTACGAGCAGTACTTC. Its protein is CASSIEARGGYEQYF. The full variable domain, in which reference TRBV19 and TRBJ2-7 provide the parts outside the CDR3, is DGGITQSPKYLFRKEGQNVTLSCEQNLNHDAMYWYRQDPGQGLRLIYYSQIVNDFQKGDIAEGYSVSREKKESFPLTVTSAQKNPTAFYLCASSIEARGGYEQYFGPGTRLTVT.

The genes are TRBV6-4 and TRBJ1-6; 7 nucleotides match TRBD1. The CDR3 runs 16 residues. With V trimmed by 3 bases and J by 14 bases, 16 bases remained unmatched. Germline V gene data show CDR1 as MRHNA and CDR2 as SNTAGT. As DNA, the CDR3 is TGTGCCAGCAGTGAACCTGACAGGGACCCACTACCGGCCCTCCACTTT. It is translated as CASSEPDRDPLPALHF.

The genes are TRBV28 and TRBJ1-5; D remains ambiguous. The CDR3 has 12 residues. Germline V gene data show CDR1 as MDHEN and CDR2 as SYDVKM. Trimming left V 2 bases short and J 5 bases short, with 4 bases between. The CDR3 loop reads CASSLNYQPQHF. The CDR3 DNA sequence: TGTGCCAGCAGTTTAAATTATCAGCCCCAGCATTTT. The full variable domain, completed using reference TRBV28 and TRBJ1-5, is DVKVTQSSRYLVKRTGEKVFLECVQDMDHENMFWYRQDPGLGLRLIYFSYDVKMKEKGDIPEGYSVSREKKERFSLILESASTNQTSMYLCASSLNYQPQHFGDGTRLSIL.

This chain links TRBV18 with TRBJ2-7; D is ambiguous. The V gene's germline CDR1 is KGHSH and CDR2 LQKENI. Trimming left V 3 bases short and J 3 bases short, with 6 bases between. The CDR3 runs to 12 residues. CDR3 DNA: TGTGCCAGCTCACCCAACAACTACGAGCAGTACTTC. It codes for CASSPNNYEQYF.

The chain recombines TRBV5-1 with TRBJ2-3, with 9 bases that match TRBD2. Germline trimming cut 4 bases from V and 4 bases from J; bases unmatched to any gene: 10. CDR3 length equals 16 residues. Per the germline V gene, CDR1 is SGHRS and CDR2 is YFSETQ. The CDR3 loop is CASSPEGGGAADTQYF. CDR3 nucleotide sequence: TGCGCCAGCAGCCCGGAGGGCGGGGGGGCAGCAGATACGCAGTATTTT.

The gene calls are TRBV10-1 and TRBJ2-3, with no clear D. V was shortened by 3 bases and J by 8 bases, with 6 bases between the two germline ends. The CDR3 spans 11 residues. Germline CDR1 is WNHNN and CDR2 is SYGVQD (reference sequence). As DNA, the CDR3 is TGCGCCAGCAGTGATAAGGGTACGCAGTATTTT. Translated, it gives CASSDKGTQYF.

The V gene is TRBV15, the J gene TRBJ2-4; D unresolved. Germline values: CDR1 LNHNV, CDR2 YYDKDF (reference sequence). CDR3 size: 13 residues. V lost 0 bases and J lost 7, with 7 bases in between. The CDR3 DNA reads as TGTGCCACCAGCAGAGATCGAGAGAACATTCAGTACTTC. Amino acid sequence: CATSRDRENIQYF.

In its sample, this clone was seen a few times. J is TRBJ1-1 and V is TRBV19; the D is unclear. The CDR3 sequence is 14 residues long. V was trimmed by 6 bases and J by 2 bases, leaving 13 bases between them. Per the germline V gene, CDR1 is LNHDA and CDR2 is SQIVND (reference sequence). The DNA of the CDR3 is TGTGCCAGTAGGTCTCTTGGGGAAAACACTGAAGCTTTCTTT. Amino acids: CASRSLGENTEAFF.

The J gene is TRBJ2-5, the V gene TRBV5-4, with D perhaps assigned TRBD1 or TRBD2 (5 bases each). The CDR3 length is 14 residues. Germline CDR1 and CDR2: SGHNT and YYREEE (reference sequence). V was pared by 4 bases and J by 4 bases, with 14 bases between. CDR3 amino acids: CASSPPTRGETQYF. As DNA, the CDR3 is TGTGCCAGCAGCCCCCCGACGAGGGGAGAGACCCAGTACTTC.

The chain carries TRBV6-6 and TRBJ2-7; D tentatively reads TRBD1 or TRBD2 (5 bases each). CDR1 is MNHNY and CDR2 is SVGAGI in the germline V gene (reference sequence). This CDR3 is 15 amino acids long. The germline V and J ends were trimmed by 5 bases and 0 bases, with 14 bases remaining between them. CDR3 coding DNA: TGTGCCAGCAGTAAAGCCGGGACCCTCTCCTACGAGCAGTACTTC. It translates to CASSKAGTLSYEQYF.

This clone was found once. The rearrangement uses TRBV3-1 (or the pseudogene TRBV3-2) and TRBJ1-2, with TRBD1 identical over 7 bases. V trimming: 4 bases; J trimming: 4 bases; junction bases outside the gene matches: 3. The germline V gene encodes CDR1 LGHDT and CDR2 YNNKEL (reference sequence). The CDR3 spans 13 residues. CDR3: CASSLTGRYGYTF. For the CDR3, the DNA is TGTGCCAGCAGCCTGACAGGGCGCTATGGCTACACCTTC.

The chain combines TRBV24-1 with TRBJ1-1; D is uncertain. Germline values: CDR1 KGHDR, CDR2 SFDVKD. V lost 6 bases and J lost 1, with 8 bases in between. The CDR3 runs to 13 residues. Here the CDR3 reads CATSSGENTEAFF. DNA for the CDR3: TGTGCCACCAGTTCCGGGGAGAACACTGAAGCTTTCTTT.

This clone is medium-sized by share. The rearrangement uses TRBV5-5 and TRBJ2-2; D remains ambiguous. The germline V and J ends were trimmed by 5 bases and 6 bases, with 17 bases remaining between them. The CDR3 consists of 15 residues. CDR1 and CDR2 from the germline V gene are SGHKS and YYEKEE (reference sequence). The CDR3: CASRFAATEPGELFF. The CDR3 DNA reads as TGTGCCAGCAGATTTGCGGCAACCGAGCCCGGGGAGCTGTTTTTT.

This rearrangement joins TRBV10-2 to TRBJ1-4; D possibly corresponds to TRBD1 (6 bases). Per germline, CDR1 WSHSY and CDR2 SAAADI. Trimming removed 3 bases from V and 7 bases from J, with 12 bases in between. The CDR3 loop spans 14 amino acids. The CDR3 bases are TGCGCCAGCAGTGAAGGGGGATCGGGTGAAAAACTGTTTTTT. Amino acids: CASSEGGSGEKLFF.

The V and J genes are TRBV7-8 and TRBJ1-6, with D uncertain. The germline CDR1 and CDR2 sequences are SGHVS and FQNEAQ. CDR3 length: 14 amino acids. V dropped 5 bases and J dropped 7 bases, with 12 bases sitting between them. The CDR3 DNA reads TGTGCCAGCAGCCAGACGGGTCGCAATTCACCCCTCCACTTT. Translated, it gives CASSQTGRNSPLHF.